This entry concerns a single T cell receptor beta chain. This clone was observed a handful of times. Its binding antigen is unknown. Within one base of it there is no much larger clone, and no base qualities were kept. Interpreted using the paper, the treatment or condition label stands for: 19 received Ad26.COV2.S at low or high dose, single or two shots; 5 received placebo; per-sample allocation not given. Repertoires of vaccine and placebo recipients were sequenced from samples collected on day 63 after the first injection. In Cohort 1b, around 23 adults aged 18-55 years were enrolled at a single site in Boston, USA, between 29 July and 7 August 2020. As a vaccine, Ad26.COV2.S was a replication-incompetent adenovirus type 26 vector that expressed a prefusion-stabilized SARS-CoV-2 spike protein derived from the original Wuhan strain. These data belong to a study of Ad26.COV2.S vaccination and SARS-CoV-2 variants (dated by TCRdb to about 2021). Context from the whole study: Donors in the vaccine arm were drawn from COV1001, a multicentre, randomized, double-blind, placebo-controlled phase I-IIa trial testing Ad26.COV2.S in healthy adults. Ad26.COV2.S was administered intramuscularly at a dose of 5x10^10 or 1x10^11 viral particles, either as one shot or as two shots given 56 days apart. Investigators did not know the trial group allocation while performing experiments and assessing outcomes. The TCR-sequenced set comprised around 30 samples: some 19 Ad26.COV2.S vaccine recipients, 5 placebo recipients and 8 SARS-CoV-2 convalescent individuals. The specificity and breadth of SARS-CoV-2-reactive T cell receptors after Ad26.COV2.S vaccination were assessed by TCRbeta repertoire sequencing. Trial participants were randomized into five groups of five, in which low-dose or high-dose Ad26.COV2.S was given once or twice, or placebo was given on both occasions.

The CDR3 contains 19 residues, cysteine and phenylalanine counted. Only CDR3 DNA remains: 57 bases, in frame from the first base. The germline V gene yields LGHNA for CDR1 and YNFKEQ for CDR2. Trimming takes 0 bases from V and 0 bases from J, and the germline ends sit 18 bases apart. TCRbeta CDR3 regions were sequenced with the immunoSEQ Assay. After extraction, genomic DNA underwent amplification by bias-controlled multiplex PCR, followed by high-throughput sequencing. For the original study's pipeline: To quantify the absolute abundance of each unique TCRbeta CDR3 region, sequences were collapsed and filtered. Usable DNA was measured by amplifying reference genes present in all nucleated cells, and TCRbeta template counts were normalized to that usable DNA to estimate T cell fraction. Repertoire TCRs were annotated as SARS-CoV-2-specific by exact matching of V gene, CDR3 amino acid sequence and J gene to a known reactive TCR set. The reference SARS-CoV-2 TCR set was derived from MIRA and filtered for enrichment in COVID-19-positive ImmuneCODE repertoires, a step that removed public or cross-reactive TCRs. Based on the MIRA antigens, annotated TCRs were further analysed at the level of specific ORF or position within ORF. Breadth was defined as the number of annotated unique rearrangements divided by the total number of unique productive rearrangements, and depth was defined as the summed frequency of the annotated unique rearrangements. Two-sided Wilcoxon rank-sum tests were used to compare TCR breadth between groups. TCRdb carries this immuneACCESS record with in-frame sequences only. Its versions omit some clonotypes, under half of them owing to an unresolved V gene in the studies checked, with the rest unexplained. The V and J calls and clone size are taken from that table; D and trimming were inferred from the DNA. The sample data list 380,000 or so clones, and 85% to 90% of these were observed just once. Just under 5% of the sample is in the top ten clones.

General conclusions and limits of the study: The authors noted that total T cell responses may have been underestimated by the TCR breadth and depth analyses. Comparing responses between vaccine doses or regimens was not something the study was powered to do. Spike-specific TCR breadth was higher in Ad26.COV2.S recipients than in placebo recipients (P = 0.0014). Substantial breadth of spike-specific CD8+ and CD4+ T cell responses was reported after vaccination. Vaccine and placebo recipients had similar non-spike TCR breadth, a finding consistent with the vaccine containing only spike.

This TCR was recovered from a person aged 18-65 years who received the Ad26.COV2.S COVID-19 vaccine or a placebo. This specimen was peripheral blood, taken in a trial of Ad26.COV2.S vaccine versus placebo. The chain is made from TRBV4-2 and TRBJ1-5; the D gene remains uncertain. The bases read TGTGCCAGCAGCCAAGATATAGTACAGACCGATTTTAGCAATCAGCCCCAGCATTTT. Translated, this is CASSQDIVQTDFSNQPQHF.